The clone carrying this TCR beta chain was detected many times. Its antigen is not known. The data were taken from a study of T cells in Graves' hyperthyroidism and ophthalmopathy. Study-wide results and limits: For ophthalmopathy, model prediction preceded onset by a median roughly 6.2 months. Stable hyperthyroidism and ophthalmopathy were separated using 13 V-J signatures.

The authors deemed Graves' hyperthyroidism stable absent ophthalmopathy progression within 18 months. 10 ml fresh peripheral blood yielded the PBMCs. Researchers took RNA transcripts and amplified the TCR beta CDR3 regions from them. The primer set for the first-round RT-PCR of the TCR CDR3 was HTBI. TCRdb reanalysed the multiplex PCR reads using MiXCR and keeps one entry per CDR3 protein. The data contain 300,000 to 400,000 distinct CDR3 sequences, approximately 14% of them singletons. The clonotype originates from an older woman with Graves' hyperthyroidism. Sequencing input: blood.

The CDR3 sequence: CASSLRVLLYEQYF. The CDR3 nucleotides read TGTGCCAGCAGCTTAAGGGTCCTCCTCTACGAGCAGTACTTC. The gene calls are TRBV7-2 and TRBJ2-7; D ambiguous. Trimming cost V 2 bases and J 3 bases, with 11 bases left between them. The CDR3 contains 14 residues. Per germline, CDR1 SGHTA and CDR2 FQGNSA. Together with reference TRBV7-2 and TRBJ2-7, the CDR3 gives the full variable domain: GAGVSQSPSNKVTEKGKDVELRCDPISGHTALYWYRQSLGQGLEFLIYFQGNSAPDKSGLPSDRFSAERTGGSVSTLTIQRTQQEDSAVYLCASSLRVLLYEQYFGPGTRLTVT.